This T cell receptor (beta chain) was recovered during a study of T cell repertoires in cytomegalovirus infection. Turning to the study itself: CMV infection and matching HLA type were both indicated by public TCR beta signatures.

This clonotype showed up many times. Its specificity is unknown. Study results and limitations: It was HLA-C-restricted CMV-specific TCR beta clonotypes that dominated the response ex vivo. Carriers of CMV and the relevant HLA type were discriminated by public TCR beta frequency.

Germline V CDR1 and CDR2: SGHVS, FNYEAQ. The V end was cut by 1 base, the J end by 13 bases, with 14 bases between. The CDR3 contains 14 residues. TCRdb passed the reads through MiXCR, listing each CDR3 protein once. The data hold fewer than 700,000 distinct CDR3 sequences, with about 24% observed a single time. This TCR was sampled from a human donor in good health (CMV status not recorded). Some clones in this sample may be carry-over from other donors' samples. Source material: CD8+ T cells from PBMCs. The chain couples TRBV7-6 to TRBJ1-6, with TRBD1 as a possible D gene (6 bases). The CDR3 spells CASSLGDTGSPLHF. CDR3 in DNA: TGTGCCAGCAGCTTAGGGGACACTGGCTCCCCCCTCCACTTT.